One and the same sample provided the 5 T cell receptor beta chains below, sequenced in a study of OX40 agonist ivuxolimab in advanced cancers. Sequenced by immunoSEQ multiplex PCR; TCRdb stores in-frame clones only, minus some. Of 52,000 or so clones listed, around four fifths are singletons. The material was CD4+ or CD8+ T cells sorted from blood, obtained in a trial of the OX40 agonist ivuxolimab. The receptor source for this set is an adult with an advanced solid tumor such as melanoma, head and neck, liver or kidney cancer.

This sequence joins TRBV5-4 and TRBJ1-5; TRBD1 matches 7 bases. The CDR3 runs 15 residues. V was pared by 2 bases and J by 0 bases, with 2 bases of the junction left unmatched. From germline, CDR1 is SGHNT and CDR2 YYREEE (reference sequence). CDR3 in DNA: TGTGCCAGCAGCTTTTCAGGGGGTAGCAATCAGCCCCAGCATTTT. This encodes CASSFSGGSNQPQHF.

The CDR3 loop reads CASRPGTSEYEQYF. CDR3 coding DNA: TGTGCCAGTAGGCCCGGGACTAGCGAATACGAGCAGTACTTC. The J gene is TRBJ2-7, the V gene TRBV19; 10 bases agree with TRBD2. Germline V gene lookup returns CDR1 LNHDA and CDR2 SQIVND (reference sequence). The CDR3 is 14 amino acids. Trimming took 6 bases from V and 4 from J; bases not matched to a gene: 6.

This chain joins TRBV30 and TRBJ2-7; 8 bases map to TRBD1. V trimming: 0 bases; J trimming: 3 bases; junction bases outside the gene matches: 7. The CDR3 contains 15 residues. The germline gives CDR1 GTSNPN, CDR2 SVGIG (reference sequence). The CDR3 loop reads CAWSVRKGQGYEQYF. Written as DNA, the CDR3 is TGTGCCTGGAGTGTACGAAAAGGACAGGGCTACGAGCAGTACTTC.

The V gene is TRBV25-1, the J gene TRBJ1-5, with D possibly TRBD1 on 5 matching bases. Germline V gene sequence: CDR1 MGHDK, CDR2 SYGVNS. V lost 8 bases and J 5 bases, leaving 10 bases between the germline ends. The CDR3 totals 12 residues. CDR3 residues: CASSGADQPQHF. CDR3 DNA: TGTGCCAGCTCTGGGGCAGATCAGCCCCAGCATTTT. Variable domain in full (rest from reference TRBV25-1 and TRBJ1-5): EADIYQTPRYLVIGTGKKITLECSQTMGHDKMYWYQQDPGMELHLIHYSYGVNSTEKGDLSSESTVSRIRTEHFPLTLESARPSHTSQYLCASSGADQPQHFGDGTRLSIL.

The chain's CDR3 is CASSLTWGSNQPQHF. The CDR3 bases are TGTGCCAGCAGCTTGACTTGGGGAAGCAATCAGCCCCAGCATTTT. This chain joins TRBV7-8 and TRBJ1-5; D gene ambiguous. CDR3 length: 15 amino acids. Germline CDR1 is SGHVS and CDR2 is FQNEAQ. Trimming removed 3 bases at V and 1 base at J, with 10 bases between.